The clone carrying this T cell receptor (beta chain) has just a few counts. Its antigen remains unknown. The sample is drawn from a study of T cells after yellow fever vaccination. Regarding the study as a whole: Boosting was followed by the reappearance of most primary-vaccination clones (around 96% CD4, 70% to 90% CD8).

TCRdb itself ran the 5' RACE reads through MiXCR, one entry per CDR3 protein. The sample consists of about 300,000 distinct CDR3 sequences, around 8.6% of them appearing once. This TCR derives from a man between 18 and 35 years old who received the YFV17D yellow fever vaccine. The specimen comprised CD4+ T cells sorted from PBMCs, sampled 5 days after the yellow fever booster vaccination.

CDR3 bases: TGTGCCAGCAGTTACACGGGACAGGGGGCAGATACGCAGTATTTT. This gives the protein CASSYTGQGADTQYF. The V gene is TRBV6-6, the J gene TRBJ2-3; 11 nucleotides line up with TRBD1. The ends lost 2 bases at V and 4 bases at J; junction bases unmatched: 2. The CDR3 runs 15 residues. The germline CDR1 and CDR2 sequences are MNHNY and SVGAGI (reference sequence).